This section outlines one T cell receptor beta chain sequence together with its context. The sample is drawn from a study of blood T cell repertoires in COVID-19. CDR1 and CDR2 (germline): LNHDA, SQIVND (reference sequence). V dropped 1 base and J dropped 4; count of bases not matched to a gene: 6. CDR3 length equals 16 residues. This table comes from immunoSEQ multiplex PCR, and its TCRdb copy is limited to in-frame clones, with some not included. The table shows approximately 99,000 clones, with 80% to 90% occurring only once. This receptor was taken from a human donor in a cohort sampled during active COVID-19. The specimen sequenced was peripheral blood. The rearrangement uses TRBV19 and TRBJ2-3; 9 bases match TRBD2. CDR3 in amino acids: CASSIGAGGSADTQYF. The CDR3 DNA sequence: TGTGCCAGTAGTATAGGGGCGGGAGGGTCGGCAGATACGCAGTATTTT.